One and the same sample provided the 27 T cell receptor beta chains below, sequenced in a study of regulatory T cells in long-lasting Graves disease. Time point defined: newly diagnosed GD, antithyroid drugs for less than 3 months. Following extraction of RNA from PBMCs, that RNA was used to make the TCR library. HTBI primers from iRepertoire and Arm-PCR of CDR3 regions yielded the TCR beta libraries. MiXCR, run by TCRdb on the multiplex PCR reads, gives a single entry per CDR3 protein. Among 350,000 to 500,000 distinct CDR3 sequences listed, 14% were seen once. The sample also formed part of further work on T cells in Graves' hyperthyroidism and ophthalmopathy.

The starting material was peripheral blood mononuclear cells (PBMCs), obtained at new diagnosis, from a patient treated with antithyroid drugs. These receptor sequences come from a woman aged 45-65 years with Graves disease.

The sample holds a few counts of this clonotype. The chain uses TRBV7-6 and TRBJ2-7, with D possibly being TRBD2 (5 bases). CDR3 size: 13 residues. The V gene's germline CDR1 is SGHVS and CDR2 FNYEAQ. Trimming took off 1 base at V and 7 bases at J, with 11 bases between the two ends. CDR3 residues: CASSLVREGEQYF. The CDR3, as DNA: TGTGCCAGCAGCTTAGTGCGAGAGGGTGAGCAGTACTTC.

This clonotype was detected many times. The rearrangement links TRBV2 to TRBJ1-2, with TRBD1 matching 8 bases. Trimming cost V 7 bases and J 8 bases; bases outside gene matches: 12. Germline V gene data show CDR1 as SNHLY and CDR2 as FYNNEI. The CDR3 has 14 amino acids. For the CDR3, the DNA is TGTGCCAGCACGAGCCAGGGGGCGCCCGGAGGCTACACCTTC. Amino acid sequence: CASTSQGAPGGYTF. Full variable domain (missing parts from reference TRBV2 and TRBJ1-2): EPEVTQTPSHQVTQMGQEVILRCVPISNHLYFYWYRQILGQKVEFLVSFYNNEISEKSEIFDDQFSVERPDGSNFTLKIRSTKLEDSAMYFCASTSQGAPGGYTFGSGTRLTVV.

CDR3 sequence reads: CASTPSRLAGSHGELFF. CDR3 DNA sequence: TGTGCCAGTACCCCCTCCCGCCTAGCCGGGAGCCACGGGGAGCTGTTTTTT. The chain uses TRBV19 and TRBJ2-2, with D perhaps matching TRBD2 (6 bases). The germline V gene has CDR1 LNHDA and CDR2 SQIVND (reference sequence). Trimming removed 7 bases from V and 7 bases from J, with 25 bases in between. This CDR3 comprises 17 residues.

The rearrangement links TRBV5-1 to TRBJ1-4; D remains ambiguous. Germline CDR1 is SGHRS and CDR2 is YFSETQ. The CDR3 consists of 15 residues. V was clipped by 2 bases and J by 1 base, with 9 bases between them. Here the CDR3 reads CASSFAEGTNEKLFF. CDR3 coding DNA: TGCGCCAGCAGCTTCGCGGAGGGAACTAATGAAAAACTGTTTTTT.

In this sample, this clonotype turned up many times. This chain uses TRBV7-6 with TRBJ2-3; 10 nucleotides match TRBD2. The CDR3 totals 19 residues. V lost 5 bases to trimming and J lost 6 bases; unmatched junction nucleotides: 20. CDR1 and CDR2 from the germline V gene are SGHVS and FNYEAQ. Here the CDR3 DNA reads TGTGCCAGCAGCCCAGAGGGTTGGGCTAGCGGGAGTATATGGGATACGCAGTATTTT. This gives the protein CASSPEGWASGSIWDTQYF.

This clonotype was counted only a few times. The chain recombines TRBV30 with TRBJ1-4, with TRBD1 matching 9 bases. V was pared by 1 base and J by 10 bases, with 10 bases of the junction left unmatched. The CDR3 spans 15 residues. Germline V lookup: CDR1 GTSNPN, CDR2 SVGIG (reference sequence). CDR3 sequence reads: CAWSGGDRVYGKLFF. The CDR3 nucleotides read TGTGCCTGGAGTGGGGGGGACAGGGTCTATGGAAAACTGTTTTTT.

The rearrangement uses TRBV9 and TRBJ2-2, with D possibly TRBD2 on 5 matching bases. Germline loops: CDR1 SGDLS, CDR2 YYNGEE. Trimming left V 0 bases short and J 4 bases short, with 10 bases between. The CDR3 is 15 residues long. The CDR3 DNA reads TGTGCCAGCAGCGTAGGTGGGAGCGGCACCGGGGAGCTGTTTTTT. Its protein product is CASSVGGSGTGELFF.

The sample holds many counts of this clonotype. The rearrangement uses TRBV28 and TRBJ2-1; the D gene is possibly TRBD2 (7 bases). V dropped 5 bases and J dropped 7 bases, with 15 bases sitting between them. CDR1 and CDR2 from the germline V gene are MDHEN and SYDVKM. The CDR3 is 14 residues long. The CDR3 region is CASSTPGGRNEQFF. CDR3 nucleotides: TGTGCCAGCAGTACCCCGGGGGGCCGGAATGAGCAGTTCTTC.

This clonotype appeared many times. V and J are TRBV10-3 and TRBJ2-7; 9 nucleotides line up with TRBD2. Germline CDR1 is ENHRY and CDR2 is SYGVKD. Trimming at V came to 3 bases and at J to 7 bases, leaving 4 bases not matched to a gene. There are 13 residues in the CDR3. In DNA form, the CDR3 reads TGTGCCATCAGTGATTGGCGGGAGGGAGAGCAGTACTTC. This codes for CAISDWREGEQYF.

This clonotype has ten or more counts. The genes are TRBV28 and TRBJ2-1; 10 nucleotides agree with TRBD2. Germline V gives CDR1 MDHEN, CDR2 SYDVKM. V gave up 5 bases and J gave up 4 bases; unmatched junction bases: 8. The CDR3 loop spans 16 amino acids. The CDR3 reads CASSPSGTSAYNEQFF. CDR3 sequence (DNA): TGTGCCAGCAGTCCATCCGGGACTAGCGCGTACAATGAGCAGTTCTTC.

This clonotype was observed a handful of times. The chain employs TRBV20-1 and TRBJ2-3; D is undetermined. Germline V lookup: CDR1 DFQATT, CDR2 SNEGSKA (reference sequence). Trimming left V 3 bases short and J 4 bases short, with 8 bases between. This CDR3 region has 12 residues. As DNA, the CDR3 is TGCAGTGCTAGTAGAGCCTCAGATACGCAGTATTTT. It encodes CSASRASDTQYF.

This clonotype was seen ten or more times. This chain links TRBV5-1 with TRBJ2-7, with TRBD2 matching over 7 bases. Trimming cost V 0 bases and J 4 bases; bases outside gene matches: 16. The CDR3 is made up of 18 amino acids. Germline V lookup: CDR1 SGHRS, CDR2 YFSETQ. The CDR3 DNA sequence: TGCGCCAGCAGCTTGGGCCCCGTAACGGGTGAAGCGGGGTACGAGCAGTACTTC. Protein product: CASSLGPVTGEAGYEQYF.

This clonotype has more than one count but fewer than ten. J is TRBJ1-2 and V is TRBV10-3; D uncertain. The CDR3 runs 14 residues. V gave up 3 bases and J gave up 2 bases, with 10 bases separating them. The germline V gene encodes CDR1 ENHRY and CDR2 SYGVKD. The CDR3 sequence is CAISEMGINYGYTF. CDR3 nucleotide sequence: TGTGCCATCAGTGAAATGGGGATAAACTATGGCTACACCTTC.

This clonotype was found many times. The rearrangement joins TRBV5-1 to TRBJ2-1; D is perhaps TRBD1 (5 bases). Germline CDR1 reads SGHRS; CDR2 reads YFSETQ. Trimming removed 4 bases from V and 9 bases from J, with 11 bases in between. This CDR3 has 12 residues. Here the CDR3 DNA reads TGCGCCAGCAGCAGCCAGGGTCTTGAGCAGTTCTTC. It is translated as CASSSQGLEQFF. Full variable domain (remainder filled in from reference TRBV5-1 and TRBJ2-1): KAGVTQTPRYLIKTRGQQVTLSCSPISGHRSVSWYQQTPGQGLQFLFEYFSETQRNKGNFPGRFSGRQFSNSRSEMNVSTLELGDSALYLCASSSQGLEQFFGPGTRLTVL.

This clonotype was counted between two and nine times. The rearrangement links TRBV9 to TRBJ2-5; D is perhaps TRBD1 (5 bases). This CDR3 region has 14 residues. With 4 bases removed from V and 5 bases from J, the gap between germline ends came to 15 bases. Germline V gives CDR1 SGDLS, CDR2 YYNGEE. The CDR3, as DNA: TGTGCCAGCAGCCCAGGACAACCCCGGGAGACCCAGTACTTC. Encoded protein: CASSPGQPRETQYF.

This clonotype was found a few times. The chain carries TRBV5-6 and TRBJ2-1; the D is unclear. Germline CDR1 and CDR2: SGHDT and YYEEEE. The CDR3 runs to 13 residues. V was clipped by 3 bases and J by 5 bases, with 9 bases between them. The CDR3 nucleotides read TGTGCCAGCAGCTCCATCCGGGACAATGAGCAGTTCTTC. Its protein is CASSSIRDNEQFF.

The V call is TRBV28, the J call TRBJ1-6; 7 nucleotides match TRBD1. CDR3 length: 14 residues. Unmatched junction bases numbered 6, after V lost 6 bases and J lost 7 bases. Germline CDR1 is MDHEN and CDR2 is SYDVKM. The CDR3 loop is CASRRDRANSPLHF. CDR3 bases: TGTGCCAGCAGAAGGGACAGAGCGAATTCACCCCTCCACTTT.

This clonotype was observed a few times. J is TRBJ2-7 and V is TRBV9; a weak D match, TRBD1 (6 bases). The V end lost 3 bases, the J end lost 2 bases, and 12 bases lay between the germline ends. Germline V gives CDR1 SGDLS, CDR2 YYNGEE. The CDR3 extends over 14 amino acids. CDR3 sequence reads: CASSETTGTYEQYF. As DNA, the CDR3 is TGTGCCAGCAGCGAGACGACAGGAACCTACGAGCAGTACTTC.

This clonotype was counted at least ten times. The chain carries TRBV5-8 and TRBJ2-2; D possibly corresponds to TRBD1 (6 bases). Trimming took off 7 bases at V and 4 bases at J, with 14 bases between the two ends. There are 14 residues in the CDR3. CDR1 SGHTS and CDR2 YDEGEE come from the germline V gene. The CDR3 sequence is CASFHRVGTGELFF. CDR3 coding DNA: TGTGCCAGCTTTCACAGGGTGGGCACCGGGGAGCTGTTTTTT.

Ten or more counts support this clonotype. The V and J genes are TRBV2 and TRBJ1-2, with D possibly matching TRBD1 (5 bases). Trimming cost V 2 bases and J 5 bases, with 12 bases left between them. The CDR3 is 14 amino acids. Germline values: CDR1 SNHLY, CDR2 FYNNEI. In nucleotides, the CDR3 is TGTGCCAGCAGTGAATTGTCGACAGTGTATGGCTACACCTTC. It translates to CASSELSTVYGYTF.

The chain combines TRBV29-1 with TRBJ2-4; no clear D gene. Germline-derived CDR1 and CDR2 are SQVTM and ANQGSEA. Trimming left V 6 bases short and J 1 base short, with 19 bases between. The length of the CDR3 is 16 residues. This CDR3 is CSVLLVRPGAKNIQYF. The CDR3 region has the DNA TGCAGCGTCCTCCTTGTTCGGCCTGGGGCCAAAAACATTCAGTACTTC.

CDR3 DNA sequence: TGTGCCAGCAGTGAAGCGCTAGGGGGGGAAAAACTGTTTTTT. Translation: CASSEALGGEKLFF. This chain connects TRBV6-1 to TRBJ1-4; a possible D gene is TRBD1 (6 bases). The CDR3 length is 14 residues. V was shortened by 0 bases and J by 8 bases, with 10 bases between the two germline ends. Germline loops: CDR1 MNHNS, CDR2 SASEGT.

With regard to this clonotype: A much larger clone lies a single base off, so this may be a read error. J is TRBJ2-1 and V is TRBV3-1; D perhaps matches TRBD1 (6 bases). CDR1 and CDR2 from the germline V gene are LGHDT and YNNKEL (reference sequence). The CDR3 contains 15 residues. The CDR3 bases are TGTGCCAGCATCCAAGGCCCCCAGGGGAACAATGAGCAGTTCTTC. Translated, it gives CASIQGPQGNNEQFF.

Ten or more counts support this clonotype. The rearrangement uses TRBV28 and TRBJ2-7, with a tentative D call TRBD1 (6 bases). The V gene lost 6 bases and the J gene lost 5 bases, with 20 bases spanning the gap. The CDR3 is 15 residues long. Germline CDR1 MDHEN, CDR2 SYDVKM. The CDR3 DNA follows: TGTGCCAGCAGCACTCCAACAGGGCTAGTCCACGAGCAGTACTTC. Protein sequence: CASSTPTGLVHEQYF.

This clonotype was counted ten times or more. V gene TRBV20-1 combines with J gene TRBJ2-3, with 12 positions matching TRBD2. This CDR3 is built from 19 residues. V trimming: 4 bases; J trimming: 3 bases; junction bases outside the gene matches: 17. CDR1 DFQATT and CDR2 SNEGSKA come from the germline V gene (reference sequence). CDR3 bases: TGCAGTGCTACCCCTAGCGGGAGGGCCATAGGTGTTTTTACAGATACGCAGTATTTT. The encoded protein is CSATPSGRAIGVFTDTQYF.

This clonotype was observed at least ten times. The V call is TRBV12-3 or TRBV12-4, the J call TRBJ2-5, with 9 bases lining up with TRBD1. CDR3 length equals 13 residues. V dropped 6 bases and J dropped 5; count of bases not matched to a gene: 4. The DNA of the CDR3 is TGTGCCAGCAGCCGGGACAGGGTTGAGACCCAGTACTTC. Translation: CASSRDRVETQYF.

This clonotype occurred many times. This sequence joins TRBV2 and TRBJ2-7, with D unresolved. Between the trimmed V and J ends, which lost 7 bases and 0 bases, there was a span of 16 bases. CDR1 is SNHLY, CDR2 FYNNEI, per germline. This CDR3 contains 15 residues. The CDR3 here is CASKSYPGISYEQYF. CDR3 in DNA: TGTGCCAGCAAGAGCTACCCTGGTATCTCCTACGAGCAGTACTTC.